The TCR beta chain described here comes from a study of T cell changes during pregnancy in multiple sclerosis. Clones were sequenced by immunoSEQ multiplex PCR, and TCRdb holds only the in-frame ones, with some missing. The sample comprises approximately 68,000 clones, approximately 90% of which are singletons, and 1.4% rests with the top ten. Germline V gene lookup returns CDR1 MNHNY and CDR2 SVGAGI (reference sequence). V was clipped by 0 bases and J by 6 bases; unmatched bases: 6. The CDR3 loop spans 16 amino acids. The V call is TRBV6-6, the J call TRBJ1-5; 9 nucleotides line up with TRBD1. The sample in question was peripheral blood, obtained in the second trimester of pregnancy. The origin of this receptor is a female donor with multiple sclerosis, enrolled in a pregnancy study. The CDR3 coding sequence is TGTGCCAGCAGTTACTCCCGGACAGGGGATTCTCAGCCCCAGCATTTT. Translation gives CASSYSRTGDSQPQHF.